A single sample is the source of the 19 T cell receptor beta chains below, sequenced in a study of OX40 agonist ivuxolimab in advanced cancers. The data were produced by immunoSEQ multiplex PCR, yet TCRdb's version contains in-frame clones alone and is incomplete. The sample yields more than 60,000 clones, around 82% seen once. Sequenced here: CD4+ or CD8+ T cells sorted from blood, sampled in a trial of the OX40 agonist ivuxolimab. These receptors came from an adult with an advanced solid tumor such as melanoma, head and neck, liver or kidney cancer.

This clone appeared once. The J gene is TRBJ2-1, the V gene TRBV5-8, with D perhaps being TRBD1 or TRBD2 (6 bases each). The ends were cut back, 2 bases at V and 8 bases at J, with 14 bases in the middle. The V gene's germline CDR1 is SGHTS and CDR2 YDEGEE. This CDR3 has 14 amino acids. Written as DNA, the CDR3 is TGTGCCAGCAGCTTACCGGGGGCGAGCGATGAGCAGTTCTTC. The encoded protein is CASSLPGASDEQFF.

This clone was found once. The chain links TRBV6-5 to TRBJ1-1; D gene ambiguous. CDR1 is MNHEY and CDR2 is SVGAGI in the germline V gene. V was trimmed by 3 bases and J by 1 base, leaving 9 bases between them. The CDR3 is 14 amino acids. The CDR3 DNA follows: TGTGCCAGCAGTTATAGGCACACGAACACTGAAGCTTTCTTT. Protein: CASSYRHTNTEAFF.

The chain recombines TRBV7-2 with TRBJ1-6, with D tentatively TRBD1 (5 bases). Germline values: CDR1 SGHTA, CDR2 FQGNSA. The V and J ends lost 1 base and 10 bases respectively, with 11 bases between them. CDR3 length equals 14 residues. CDR3 amino acids: CASSLVGVDSPLHF. As DNA, the CDR3 is TGTGCCAGCAGCTTAGTGGGGGTGGACTCACCCCTCCACTTT.

Only one count was recorded for this clone. The chain is built from TRBV7-9 and TRBJ1-6, with TRBD1 identical over 11 bases. The CDR3 is 17 residues long. J lost 9 bases, V lost 1 base, and 8 bases had no gene match. The V gene's germline CDR1 is SEHNR and CDR2 FQNEAQ (reference sequence). The CDR3 spells CASSLVVGQGVGSPLHF. The DNA of the CDR3 is TGTGCCAGCAGCTTAGTCGTGGGACAGGGGGTTGGTTCACCCCTCCACTTT.

This chain uses TRBV11-2 with TRBJ1-5, with TRBD1 matching over 8 bases. V lost 4 bases and J lost 6; bases outside the gene matches: 17. The CDR3 loop spans 18 amino acids. Germline V gene data show CDR1 as SGHAT and CDR2 as FQNNGV. CDR3 nucleotide sequence: TGTGCCAGCAGCTACTATCCACCTACAGGGGGTTCTGGTCAGCCCCAGCATTTT. It yields the protein CASSYYPPTGGSGQPQHF.

V usage is TRBV2 and J usage is TRBJ1-5; 8 bases fit TRBD1. This CDR3 is 13 amino acids long. V lost 7 bases to trimming and J lost 7 bases; unmatched junction nucleotides: 6. The germline V gene has CDR1 SNHLY and CDR2 FYNNEI. The CDR3 is CASKGQARQPQHF. Here the CDR3 DNA reads TGTGCCAGCAAGGGACAGGCACGGCAGCCCCAGCATTTT.

This chain's CDR3 is CASSYDRVAGELFF. The CDR3 nucleotides are TGTGCCAGCAGTTATGACAGGGTAGCCGGGGAGCTGTTTTTT. This rearrangement joins TRBV6-5 to TRBJ2-2; 7 bases are shared with TRBD1. V was clipped by 3 bases and J by 6 bases; unmatched bases: 4. Per germline, CDR1 MNHEY and CDR2 SVGAGI. This CDR3 contains 14 residues.

The rearrangement links TRBV28 to TRBJ1-2; D uncertain. The CDR3 loop spans 13 amino acids. The germline V gene encodes CDR1 MDHEN and CDR2 SYDVKM. Trimming took 6 bases from V and 4 from J, leaving 12 bases between them. CDR3 in amino acids: CASRNDRGYGYTF. As DNA, the CDR3 is TGTGCCAGCAGGAACGACCGGGGCTATGGCTACACCTTC.

This chain connects TRBV6-5 to TRBJ2-7; D is ambiguous. V was pared by 0 bases and J by 3 bases, with 15 bases between. There are 16 residues in the CDR3. CDR1 is MNHEY and CDR2 is SVGAGI in the germline V gene. The chain's CDR3 is CASSYSGLTGNYEQYF. In nucleotides, the CDR3 is TGTGCCAGCAGTTACTCGGGGTTAACGGGTAACTACGAGCAGTACTTC.

The chain employs TRBV5-6 and TRBJ1-3, with unresolved D. Germline V CDR1 and CDR2: SGHDT, YYEEEE. Trimming pared 4 bases from V and 2 bases from J, leaving 16 bases between. The CDR3 consists of 16 residues. CDR3: CASSPNKGATGNTIYF. The CDR3 region has the DNA TGTGCCAGCAGCCCTAACAAGGGCGCGACTGGAAACACCATATATTTT.

The sample holds a few counts of this clone. The rearrangement uses TRBV7-9 and TRBJ1-4, with a weak D call TRBD1 (5 bases). V gave up 0 bases and J gave up 6 bases, with 11 bases separating them. The germline V gene encodes CDR1 SEHNR and CDR2 FQNEAQ (reference sequence). This CDR3 contains 15 residues. The CDR3: CASSLAQGPDEKLFF. The CDR3 DNA reads as TGTGCCAGCAGCTTAGCGCAGGGTCCTGATGAAAAACTGTTTTTT.

The chain couples TRBV7-9 to TRBJ1-5, with D unclear. Trimming took 3 bases from V and 0 from J, leaving 6 bases between them. Germline CDR1 reads SEHNR; CDR2 reads FQNEAQ (reference sequence). This CDR3 is built from 14 residues. The CDR3 coding sequence is TGTGCCAGCAGCTTTGATTTTAGCAATCAGCCCCAGCATTTT. It translates to CASSFDFSNQPQHF. Based on the CDR3 plus reference TRBV7-9 and TRBJ1-5, the full variable domain is DTGVSQNPRHKITKRGQNVTFRCDPISEHNRLYWYRQTLGQGPEFLTYFQNEAQLEKSRLLSDRFSAERPKGSFSTLEIQRTEQGDSAMYLCASSFDFSNQPQHFGDGTRLSIL.

The V and J genes are TRBV19 and TRBJ2-5; TRBD1 agrees at 8 bases. The CDR3 is made up of 15 amino acids. After removal of 3 bases from V and 2 bases from J, the junction contained 5 bases not matched to a gene. The V gene's germline CDR1 is LNHDA and CDR2 SQIVND (reference sequence). The CDR3 nucleotides are TGTGCCAGTAGTATCGGAAGGACAGGGCAAGAGACCCAGTACTTC. This translates into CASSIGRTGQETQYF.

The gene calls are TRBV27 and TRBJ2-5; TRBD1 matches 8 bases. CDR3 size: 15 residues. V lost 5 bases to trimming and J lost 4 bases; unmatched junction nucleotides: 9. Germline V gene data show CDR1 as MNHEY and CDR2 as SMNVEV (reference sequence). CDR3 loop: CASSARQGRSETQYF. CDR3 DNA sequence: TGTGCCAGCAGTGCCCGACAGGGGCGGTCAGAGACCCAGTACTTC.

The CDR3 here is CASSLEGADRNSPLHF. CDR3 in DNA: TGTGCCAGCAGCTTAGAGGGTGCAGACAGAAATTCACCCCTCCACTTT. The chain employs TRBV11-2 and TRBJ1-6, with D perhaps matching TRBD1 (5 bases). Trimming took 0 bases from V and 7 from J, leaving 13 bases between them. CDR1 SGHAT and CDR2 FQNNGV come from the germline V gene. The CDR3 has 16 amino acids.

This chain links TRBV10-3 with TRBJ1-1, with D possibly TRBD1 on 6 matching bases. V shed 5 bases and J shed 2 bases, with 9 bases lying between them. Germline V gene lookup returns CDR1 ENHRY and CDR2 SYGVKD. CDR3 length equals 13 residues. In DNA form, the CDR3 reads TGTGCCATCAGTACAGGGTATAACACTGAAGCTTTCTTT. It yields the protein CAISTGYNTEAFF.

The chain has TRBV10-3 and TRBJ2-7, with unresolved D. This CDR3 comprises 14 residues. Germline CDR1 reads ENHRY; CDR2 reads SYGVKD. The germline V and J ends were trimmed by 3 bases and 0 bases, with 9 bases remaining between them. CDR3 region: CAISDRGSSYEQYF. The CDR3 DNA reads as TGTGCCATCAGTGACCGCGGTTCCTCCTACGAGCAGTACTTC.

V is TRBV14 and J is TRBJ1-2, with 7 nucleotides matching TRBD1. CDR1 and CDR2 from the germline V gene are SGHDN and FVKESK. V gave up 4 bases and J gave up 2 bases; unmatched junction bases: 7. This CDR3 has 15 amino acids. As DNA, the CDR3 is TGTGCCAGCAGCCCAGGGACAGACGCAAACTATGGCTACACCTTC. This encodes CASSPGTDANYGYTF.

The chain is built from TRBV4-3 and TRBJ2-3; D could derive from TRBD1 or TRBD2 (5 bases each). V was cut by 0 bases and J by 1 base, with 8 bases left in between. The CDR3 loop spans 15 amino acids. Germline-derived CDR1 and CDR2 are LGHNA and YSLEER. The CDR3 region is CASSQDLGGTDTQYF. The CDR3 bases are TGCGCCAGCAGCCAAGATCTGGGGGGCACAGATACGCAGTATTTT.